This T cell receptor (beta chain) was found in a study of T cell changes during pregnancy in multiple sclerosis (dated by TCRdb to the late 2010s). General notes on the study: The study examined how the T cell repertoire changed over the course of pregnancy in women with multiple sclerosis.

Library preparation employed the immunoSEQ multiplex PCR assay. TCRdb took this table from immuneACCESS and kept in-frame rearrangements with V and J called. Such tables lack part of the clones; where checked against another copy, unresolved V genes explain under half of the gap, and the rest is unexplained. Present in this sample are roughly 70,000 clones, just over 90% of which were seen just once. Roughly 1.2% of the sample comes from the top ten. Relative to germline, V is missing 6 bases and J is missing 0 bases, with 6 bases of the junction outside any gene match. Inclusive of the bounding cysteine and phenylalanine, the CDR3 is 15 residues long. Only the CDR3 region is kept as DNA, spanning 45 bases read in frame from base 1. CDR1 and CDR2, looked up from the germline V gene (reference sequence), are MNHEY and SMNVEV. Remarks on this clone: Its antigen specificity is not known. Base qualities are not provided; no much larger clone lies one nucleotide away.

The V and J genes are TRBV27 and TRBJ2-7, with 9 junctional bases fitting TRBD1. The sample in question was peripheral blood, obtained in the third trimester of pregnancy. The sequence was obtained from a female donor with multiple sclerosis, enrolled in a pregnancy study. The DNA sequence reads TGTGCCAGCAGGGGGAGACAGGGGGGCTCCTACGAGCAGTACTTC. It encodes CASRGRQGGSYEQYF.